These 15 T cell receptor beta chains originate from one sample sequenced in a study of technical replicates of blood from several donors. Profiling relied on immunoSEQ multiplex PCR, and the TCRdb table lists in-frame clones only, not all of them. The sample records tens of thousands of clones, 75% to 95% being singletons. Sequencing was carried out using T cells isolated from PBMCs. All receptors come from a human donor in good health.

Only one count was recorded for this clone. The chain couples TRBV25-1 to TRBJ2-1; 7 positions match TRBD2. J lost 6 bases, V lost 3 bases, and 5 bases had no gene match. The CDR3 runs 14 residues. Germline loops: CDR1 MGHDK, CDR2 SYGVNS. The CDR3 DNA reads as TGTGCCAGCAGTGATGATAGCGGGCTCAATGAGCAGTTCTTC. It encodes CASSDDSGLNEQFF.

This clone was detected only once. The chain is built from TRBV6-5 and TRBJ2-1, with TRBD2 matching over 11 bases. This CDR3 has 15 amino acids. After removal of 3 bases from V and 6 bases from J, the junction contained 4 bases not matched to a gene. Germline V gene sequence: CDR1 MNHEY, CDR2 SVGAGI. As DNA, the CDR3 is TGTGCCAGCAGTTATAGTAGCGGGGGGGTCAATGAGCAGTTCTTC. Protein: CASSYSSGGVNEQFF.

The V and J genes are TRBV6-5 and TRBJ1-5; TRBD1 might be the D (6 bases). Between the trimmed V and J ends, which lost 5 bases and 1 base, there was a span of 12 bases. CDR3 length: 15 residues. In germline, CDR1 is MNHEY, CDR2 SVGAGI. CDR3 DNA sequence: TGTGCCAGCAGTACGACAGGAGCCAGCAATCAGCCCCAGCATTTT. Its translation is CASSTTGASNQPQHF.

The chain combines TRBV9 with TRBJ2-1; D gene uncertain. CDR1 SGDLS and CDR2 YYNGEE come from the germline V gene. The CDR3 has 15 amino acids. Trimming stripped 3 bases from V and 2 bases from J, with 12 bases between. The CDR3 here is CASSAINRAYNEQFF. In DNA form, the CDR3 reads TGTGCCAGCAGCGCTATTAACCGGGCCTACAATGAGCAGTTCTTC.

This chain uses TRBV7-8 with TRBJ2-7; 10 nucleotides match TRBD2. V lost 6 bases, J lost 2 bases, and 4 bases stayed unmatched. In germline, CDR1 is SGHVS, CDR2 FQNEAQ. CDR3 size: 14 residues. CDR3 coding DNA: TGTGCCAGCAGGGCTAGCGGGAGAGCCTACGAGCAGTACTTC. It specifies CASRASGRAYEQYF.

This chain's CDR3 is CASSWGQADSSYEQYF. As DNA, the CDR3 is TGTGCCAGCAGCTGGGGACAGGCTGACAGCTCCTACGAGCAGTACTTC. V usage is TRBV7-6 and J usage is TRBJ2-7; 8 nucleotides line up with TRBD1. The CDR3 has 16 amino acids. Trimming cost V 4 bases and J 0 bases; bases outside gene matches: 8. Per germline, CDR1 SGHVS and CDR2 FNYEAQ.

The chain recombines TRBV19 with TRBJ1-5; no firm D call. V was clipped by 6 bases and J by 1 base, with 10 bases between them. This CDR3 has 14 amino acids. Looked up from germline, CDR1 is LNHDA and CDR2 is SQIVND (reference sequence). CDR3: CASSEYGSNQPQHF. The CDR3 nucleotides read TGTGCCAGTAGCGAGTACGGGAGCAATCAGCCCCAGCATTTT.

This chain connects TRBV6-5 to TRBJ2-7; possibly TRBD2 for D (5 bases). The length of the CDR3 is 12 residues. Per the germline V gene, CDR1 is MNHEY and CDR2 is SVGAGI. Trimming took off 5 bases at V and 3 bases at J, with 8 bases between the two ends. CDR3 nucleotides: TGTGCCAGCAGTGAACGGGACTACGAGCAGTACTTC. Residues: CASSERDYEQYF.

The chain uses TRBV9 and TRBJ1-5; tentatively, D is TRBD1 (6 bases). The V end was cut by 4 bases, the J end by 5 bases, with 10 bases between. The CDR3 consists of 13 residues. In germline, CDR1 is SGDLS, CDR2 YYNGEE. The CDR3 sequence is CASSRDKDQPQHF. As DNA, the CDR3 is TGTGCCAGCAGCCGGGACAAGGATCAGCCCCAGCATTTT.

The rearrangement uses TRBV19 and TRBJ2-1, with 7 bases identical to TRBD1. The CDR3 totals 14 residues. Germline CDR1 reads LNHDA; CDR2 reads SQIVND (reference sequence). J lost 9 bases, V lost 7 bases, and 12 bases had no gene match. CDR3 residues: CASMAQGSWGEQFF. The CDR3 DNA follows: TGTGCCAGTATGGCACAGGGGTCTTGGGGTGAGCAGTTCTTC.

This clone was detected only a few times. The rearrangement joins TRBV14 to TRBJ1-1; possibly TRBD1 for D (5 bases). The CDR3 covers 13 residues. V lost 2 bases and J lost 6, with 10 bases in between. CDR1 and CDR2 from the germline V gene are SGHDN and FVKESK. CDR3 DNA sequence: TGTGCCAGCAGCCAAAGGGACTTCCCTGAAGCTTTCTTT. It codes for CASSQRDFPEAFF.

The rearrangement uses TRBV2 and TRBJ2-3; 8 positions agree with TRBD2. This CDR3 spans 15 amino acids. J gave up 0 bases and V 6 bases, and 5 bases lay outside the gene matches. Germline-derived CDR1 and CDR2 are SNHLY and FYNNEI. The CDR3 sequence is CASRSLAVSTDTQYF. For the CDR3, the DNA is TGTGCCAGCAGGTCACTAGCGGTTAGCACAGATACGCAGTATTTT.

This chain joins TRBV29-1 and TRBJ2-7; weak D call: TRBD1 (5 bases). The CDR3 length is 14 residues. Germline loops: CDR1 SQVTM, CDR2 ANQGSEA. With 7 bases removed from V and 6 bases from J, the gap between germline ends came to 22 bases. CDR3 sequence (DNA): TGCAGCGCCCAGACAGAGTCGGGCAGGCGCGAGCAGTACTTC. Translated: CSAQTESGRREQYF.

The gene calls are TRBV5-1 and TRBJ2-7; the match to TRBD1 covers 11 bases. CDR3 length equals 14 residues. V shed 0 bases and J 6 bases; nucleotides not matched to a gene: 2. Germline V gene lookup returns CDR1 SGHRS and CDR2 YFSETQ. The CDR3 DNA reads TGCGCCAGCAGCTTGGGGACAGGGGGCCTCGAGCAGTACTTC. It is translated as CASSLGTGGLEQYF.

The chain uses TRBV14 and TRBJ1-2; 12 positions match TRBD1. The CDR3 consists of 17 residues. CDR1 SGHDN and CDR2 FVKESK come from the germline V gene. Losses at the gene ends were 5 bases for V and 4 bases for J; bases not matched to a gene: 11. In DNA, the CDR3 is TGTGCCAGCAGCACAAGCCGGGACAGGGGGCGCGCCTATGGCTACACCTTC. Its translation: CASSTSRDRGRAYGYTF.